Presented here are 13 T cell receptor beta chains from one specimen sequenced in a study of graft-versus-host responses after intestinal transplantation. The table came from immunoSEQ multiplex PCR; TCRdb's copy has only in-frame clones and leaves some out. The repertoire holds under 100,000 clones, with roughly 93% as singletons. What these receptors recognize is not known. Sequenced here: unstimulated CD8+ T cells sorted from spleen or lymph node cells, sampled before transplant. The receptors shown here come from a human donor who was the organ donor for an intestinal transplant.

The chain carries TRBV4-1 and TRBJ2-1, with 11 positions matching TRBD2. This CDR3 spans 17 amino acids. J was trimmed by 5 bases and V by 1 base; bases with no gene match: 7. Germline assignment: CDR1 MGHRA and CDR2 YSYEKL. CDR3 DNA sequence: TGCGCCAGCAGCCAAGCGGCTAGCGGGGGGTCTAACAATGAGCAGTTCTTC. Protein product: CASSQAASGGSNNEQFF.

The rearrangement joins TRBV6-1 to TRBJ1-4; TRBD1 matches 7 bases. The V segment lost 0 bases and the J segment 0 bases; nucleotides outside the gene matches: 7. CDR1 is MNHNS, CDR2 SASEGT, per germline. The CDR3 sequence is 18 residues long. The CDR3 DNA sequence: TGTGCCAGCAGTGAAGCGAGGGACAGCGATTCAACTAATGAAAAACTGTTTTTT. It translates to CASSEARDSDSTNEKLFF.

The chain links TRBV4-1 to TRBJ2-7; 11 nucleotides align to TRBD2. The CDR3 is 16 amino acids. Germline V lookup: CDR1 MGHRA, CDR2 YSYEKL. Trimming cost V 4 bases and J 1 base; bases outside gene matches: 6. Here the CDR3 reads CASSPWGTSGSYEQYF. For the CDR3, the DNA is TGCGCCAGCAGCCCCTGGGGGACTAGCGGTTCCTACGAGCAGTACTTC.

The chain links TRBV5-4 to TRBJ2-5; TRBD1 aligns across 8 bases. The CDR3 is 17 amino acids. CDR1 is SGHNT and CDR2 is YYREEE in the germline V gene (reference sequence). V shed 3 bases and J 5 bases; nucleotides not matched to a gene: 15. Here the CDR3 reads CASSSVDRERGRETQYF. CDR3 nucleotides: TGTGCCAGCAGCTCGGTGGACAGGGAAAGAGGGAGGGAGACCCAGTACTTC.

V is TRBV4-1 and J is TRBJ1-2, with unresolved D. Looked up from germline, CDR1 is MGHRA and CDR2 is YSYEKL. V was clipped by 0 bases and J by 5 bases, with 13 bases between them. The CDR3 covers 15 residues. The CDR3 region has the DNA TGCGCCAGCAGCCAAGAAATAGACAACCCTTATGGCTACACCTTC. It yields the protein CASSQEIDNPYGYTF.

This sequence joins TRBV11-3 and TRBJ1-4; 8 positions match TRBD1. Germline CDR1 is SGHNT and CDR2 is YENEEA. The CDR3 sequence is 16 residues long. V lost 6 bases to trimming and J lost 4 bases; unmatched junction nucleotides: 10. CDR3 loop: CASSYRQGFNNEKLFF. For the CDR3, the DNA is TGTGCCAGCAGTTACCGACAGGGGTTTAATAATGAAAAACTGTTTTTT.

The chain recombines TRBV16 with TRBJ1-1; D may be TRBD1 (5 bases). CDR3 length equals 16 residues. Trimming removed 2 bases from V and 0 bases from J, with 13 bases in between. From germline, CDR1 is KGHSY and CDR2 FQNENV. CDR3 protein: CASSQGGWALNTEAFF. In DNA, the CDR3 is TGTGCCAGCAGCCAAGGGGGGTGGGCCTTGAACACTGAAGCTTTCTTT. The variable domain in full, completed from reference TRBV16 and TRBJ1-1, reads GEEVAQTPKHLVRGEGQKAKLYCAPIKGHSYVFWYQQVLKNEFKFLISFQNENVFDETGMPKERFSAKCLPNSPCSLEIQATKLEDSAVYFCASSQGGWALNTEAFFGQGTRLTVV.

This chain connects TRBV29-1 to TRBJ2-7, with TRBD1 matching 7 bases. Germline CDR1 is SQVTM and CDR2 is ANQGSEA. The ends lost 3 bases at V and 2 bases at J; junction bases unmatched: 10. This CDR3 region has 15 residues. This CDR3 is CSVERAGTVPYEQYF. CDR3 bases: TGCAGCGTTGAGAGAGCCGGGACAGTGCCCTACGAGCAGTACTTC.

The chain has TRBV19 and TRBJ1-6; D uncertain. CDR3 length: 15 residues. The germline V and J ends were trimmed by 4 bases and 10 bases, with 17 bases remaining between them. Germline V gene sequence: CDR1 LNHDA, CDR2 SQIVND (reference sequence). The CDR3 DNA reads TGTGCCAGTAGTACCCCTTTCGGGGTCGGATCACCCCTCCACTTT. It translates to CASSTPFGVGSPLHF.

This clone was observed a single time. The chain carries TRBV6-5 and TRBJ2-7; 11 nucleotides agree with TRBD2. CDR1 is MNHEY and CDR2 is SVGAGI in the germline V gene. The CDR3 contains 14 residues. V lost 0 bases to trimming and J lost 5 bases; unmatched junction nucleotides: 0. DNA of the CDR3: TGTGCCAGCAGTTACTCGACTAGCGGGGACGAGCAGTACTTC. Its protein is CASSYSTSGDEQYF.

The rearrangement links TRBV27 to TRBJ2-3; D is possibly TRBD1 (6 bases). The germline V gene has CDR1 MNHEY and CDR2 SMNVEV (reference sequence). The CDR3 is 15 amino acids. V gave up 2 bases and J gave up 6 bases, with 15 bases separating them. CDR3 residues: CASSLRLYQGDTQYF. The CDR3 DNA reads as TGTGCCAGCAGTTTAAGGCTCTACCAGGGGGATACGCAGTATTTT.

The gene calls are TRBV19 and TRBJ2-3, with 11 bases identical to TRBD2. This CDR3 is 17 amino acids long. CDR1 and CDR2 from the germline V gene are LNHDA and SQIVND (reference sequence). J gave up 4 bases and V 2 bases, and 8 bases lay outside the gene matches. DNA for the CDR3: TGTGCCAGTAGTATAAATCGCCTAGCGGGAGGATCAGATACGCAGTATTTT. Amino acid sequence: CASSINRLAGGSDTQYF.

This chain uses TRBV28 with TRBJ1-2; 7 bases are shared with TRBD1. V was pared by 5 bases and J by 0 bases, with 15 bases of the junction left unmatched. Per germline, CDR1 MDHEN and CDR2 SYDVKM. This CDR3 is built from 18 residues. The CDR3 bases are TGTGCCAGCAGTACACGGAAGCACAGGGGTCCAACTAACTATGGCTACACCTTC. It is translated as CASSTRKHRGPTNYGYTF.